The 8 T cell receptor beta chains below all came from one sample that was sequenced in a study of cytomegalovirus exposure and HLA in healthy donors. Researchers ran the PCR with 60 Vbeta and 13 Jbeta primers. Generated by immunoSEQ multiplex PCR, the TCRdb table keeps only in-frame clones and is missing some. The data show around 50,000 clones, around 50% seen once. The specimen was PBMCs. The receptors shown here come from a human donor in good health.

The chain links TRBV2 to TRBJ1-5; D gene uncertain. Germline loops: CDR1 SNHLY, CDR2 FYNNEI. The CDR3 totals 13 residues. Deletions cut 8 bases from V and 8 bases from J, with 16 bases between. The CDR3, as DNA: TGTGCCAGCGGTAGGGAGGGAAGCGAGCCCCAGCATTTT. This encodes CASGREGSEPQHF.

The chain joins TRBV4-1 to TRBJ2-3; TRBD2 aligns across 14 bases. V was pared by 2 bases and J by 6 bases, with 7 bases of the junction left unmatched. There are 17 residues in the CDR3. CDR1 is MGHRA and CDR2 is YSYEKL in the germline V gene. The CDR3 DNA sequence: TGCGCCAGCAGCCAATCACGACTAGCGGGGGGGCAGGATACGCAGTATTTT. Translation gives CASSQSRLAGGQDTQYF.

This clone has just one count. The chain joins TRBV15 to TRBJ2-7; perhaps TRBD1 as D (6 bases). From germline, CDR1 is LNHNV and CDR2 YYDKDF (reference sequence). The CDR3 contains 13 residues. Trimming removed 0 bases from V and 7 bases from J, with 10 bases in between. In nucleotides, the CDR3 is TGTGCCACCAGCAGAGATTACAGGGAGGAGCAGTACTTC. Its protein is CATSRDYREEQYF.

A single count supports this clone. The CDR3 bases are TGTGCCAGCAGACGGGACAGGGGGCCATATCAGCCCCAGCATTTT. Translation: CASRRDRGPYQPQHF. The genes are TRBV6-5 and TRBJ1-5; 12 nucleotides agree with TRBD1. Per the germline V gene, CDR1 is MNHEY and CDR2 is SVGAGI. J gave up 5 bases and V 6 bases, and 5 bases lay outside the gene matches. The CDR3 spans 15 residues.

The CDR3 protein is CASSQGLAGGVSYNEQFF. CDR3 sequence (DNA): TGCGCCAGCAGCCAGGGACTAGCGGGGGGTGTATCCTACAATGAGCAGTTCTTC. The J gene is TRBJ2-1, the V gene TRBV4-1, with TRBD2 identical over 15 bases. In germline, CDR1 is MGHRA, CDR2 YSYEKL. CDR3 length: 18 amino acids. Trimming at V came to 3 bases and at J to 1 base, leaving 4 bases not matched to a gene.

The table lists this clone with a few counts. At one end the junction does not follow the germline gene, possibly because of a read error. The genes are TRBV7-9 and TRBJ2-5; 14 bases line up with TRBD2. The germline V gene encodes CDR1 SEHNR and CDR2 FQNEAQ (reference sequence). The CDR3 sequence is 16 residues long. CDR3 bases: TGTTCCAGCAGCCCGACTAGCGGGGGGGCGTGGGAGACCCAGTACTTC. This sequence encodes CSSSPTSGGAWETQYF.

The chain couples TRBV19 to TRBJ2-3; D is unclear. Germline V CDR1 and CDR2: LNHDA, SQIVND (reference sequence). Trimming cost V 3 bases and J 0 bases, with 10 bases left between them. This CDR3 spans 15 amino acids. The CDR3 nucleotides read TGTGCCAGTAGTATCACTCCACAGAGCACAGATACGCAGTATTTT. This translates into CASSITPQSTDTQYF.

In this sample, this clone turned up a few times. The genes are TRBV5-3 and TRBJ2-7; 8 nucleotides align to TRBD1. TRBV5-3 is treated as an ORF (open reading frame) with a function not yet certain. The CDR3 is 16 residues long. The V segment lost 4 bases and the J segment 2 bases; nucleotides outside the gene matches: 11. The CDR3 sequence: CARSHKDRGGTYEQYF. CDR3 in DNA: TGTGCCAGAAGCCACAAAGACAGGGGAGGAACCTACGAGCAGTACTTC.